This T cell receptor (beta chain) is drawn from a study of T cell changes during pregnancy in multiple sclerosis. Deletions cut 5 bases from V and 4 bases from J, with 20 bases between. The CDR3 loop spans 16 amino acids. Germline lookup yields CDR1 MDHEN and CDR2 SYDVKM. This clone has more than one count but fewer than ten. Sequencing was performed with immunoSEQ multiplex PCR; in TCRdb, only in-frame clones are kept and a portion is missing. The table has around 68,000 clones, 75% to 95% seen once. The specimen comprised CD4+ T cells from peripheral blood mononuclear cells, sampled before pregnancy. The receptor was derived from a female donor with multiple sclerosis, enrolled in a pregnancy study. The genes are TRBV28 and TRBJ1-1; D gene ambiguous. CDR3 nucleotide sequence: TGTGCCAGCAGTCCCTATTTCCATGCTAGAGGCACTGAAGCTTTCTTT. Amino acid sequence: CASSPYFHARGTEAFF.